This T cell receptor beta chain was identified during a study of cytomegalovirus exposure and HLA in healthy donors. Across the whole study: There were 350 to 450 genotyped donors. Of these, roughly 82% fell in the genetic ancestry cluster associated with self-reported Caucasian donors.

PCR employed 60 Vbeta and 13 Jbeta primers. Some clones are missing from TCRdb's copy, which holds only in-frame ones; the method was immunoSEQ multiplex PCR. The sample comprises 60,000 to 75,000 clones, roughly 74% of which are singletons, and about 20% rests with the top ten. In regard to this clone: The antigen remains unidentified. One end of the junction is discordant with germline, which a read error may explain.

General study points: Across donors, presence/absence analyses took sequencing depth to be roughly uniform. When a later analysis was performed, an Asian-associated ancestry cluster reportedly had fewer N-insertions than the roughly 700-donor mean.

Source material: PBMCs. This sequence originates from a woman aged 25 to 39 in good health and CMV-seropositive.

The CDR3, as DNA: TGCAGCGTCGAAGGAGGGAGAACTGAAGCTTTCTTT. Residues: CSVEGGRTEAFF. The J gene is TRBJ1-1, the V gene TRBV29-1; D unresolved. Germline assignment: CDR1 SQVTM and CDR2 ANQGSEA. The CDR3 is made up of 12 amino acids.